This paragraph reports one T cell receptor beta chain. V lost 2 bases, J lost 4 bases, and 8 bases lay in between. Germline V gene sequence: CDR1 MNHNS, CDR2 SASEGT. The CDR3 sequence is 14 residues long. The data derive from a study of blood T cell repertoires in COVID-19. Study background: There were acute and convalescent COVID-19 samples, and they came from the United States, Italy and Spain. Sample material is recorded as cDNA or gDNA derived from T cells, B-cell-depleted T cells, or PBMCs.

Clones were sequenced by immunoSEQ multiplex PCR, and TCRdb holds only the in-frame ones, with some missing. Of some 66,000 clones listed, approximately 87% were seen once; the top ten hold about 1.2%. V and J are TRBV6-1 and TRBJ2-2; possibly TRBD2 for D (5 bases). Material: peripheral blood. This clonotype was sampled from a woman aged 60-75 years with acute or convalescent COVID-19. This CDR3 is CASSEFRGTGELFF. The CDR3 coding sequence is TGTGCCAGCAGTGAATTCCGGGGCACCGGGGAGCTGTTTTTT.